This TCR beta chain comes out of a study of cytotoxic CD8 clonotypes in ibrutinib-treated CLL. TCRdb keeps only in-frame clones here, not all; method: immunoSEQ multiplex PCR. The sample lists 50,000 to 70,000 clones, 54% occurring once. In germline, CDR1 is SGDLS, CDR2 YYNGEE. The ends lost 2 bases at V and 1 base at J; junction bases unmatched: 0. The CDR3 runs to 14 residues. Sequenced here: PBMCs, sampled at disease progression, from a patient treated with ibrutinib. The sequence came from a human donor with chronic lymphocytic leukemia. V gene TRBV9 combines with J gene TRBJ2-5; 9 nucleotides align to TRBD1. The CDR3 coding sequence is TGTGCCAGCAGCGTGGGACAGGGCCAAGAGACCCAGTACTTC. It translates to CASSVGQGQETQYF.